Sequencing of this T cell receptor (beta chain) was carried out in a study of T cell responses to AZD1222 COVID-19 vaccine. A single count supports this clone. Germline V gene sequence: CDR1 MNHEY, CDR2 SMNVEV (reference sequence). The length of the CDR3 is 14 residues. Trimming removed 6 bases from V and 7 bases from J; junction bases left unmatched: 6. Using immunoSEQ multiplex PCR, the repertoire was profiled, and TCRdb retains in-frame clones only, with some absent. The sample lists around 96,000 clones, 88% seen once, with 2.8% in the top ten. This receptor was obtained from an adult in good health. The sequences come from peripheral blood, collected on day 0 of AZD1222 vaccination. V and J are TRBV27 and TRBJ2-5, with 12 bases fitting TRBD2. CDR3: CASRLAGGEGTQYF. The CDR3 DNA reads TGTGCCAGCAGGCTAGCGGGGGGGGAGGGGACCCAGTACTTC.